This TCR beta chain was recorded in a study of blood T cell repertoires in COVID-19 (dated by TCRdb to the early 2020s). The study in broad terms: Collaborator samples came from the United States, Italy and Spain and covered acute and convalescent phases of COVID-19. The material from the prospective study consisted of cDNA or gDNA derived from T cells, B-cell-depleted T cells, or PBMCs. Subjects who had been exposed to COVID-19, were actively infected with it, or had recovered from it provided the deeply sampled blood TCRbeta repertoires that made up the dataset. The repertoires were made available in a free public database intended to serve as a resource for research on the immune response to SARS-CoV-2. The samples were drawn from the first 160 participants of the ongoing ImmuneRACE study and from 1,254 subjects provided by 6 global collaborators. Sample metadata almost always included a de-identified subject ID, COVID-19 status, age in years and sex. Where available, HLA class I and class II types were obtained from metadata supplied by the sample provider rather than from assay-based typing.

From cysteine to phenylalanine, the CDR3 is 15 amino acids long. Only the CDR3 portion is preserved as DNA: 45 bases, with reading frame beginning at the first base. The V and J ends are trimmed by 0 bases and 0 bases, leaving 9 bases between them. Via the germline V gene, CDR1 is LGHNA and CDR2 YNFKEQ. The collaborating institutions used their own protocols to collect whole blood in K2EDTA tubes. Collaborator samples were shipped for TCRbeta analysis as frozen whole blood, isolated PBMCs, or DNA extracted from either sample type. Results the study describes overall, beyond this receptor: How much clinical and demographic metadata was included differed by source and by participant, and the metadata was provided uncurated.

A note on this clone: There is no known antigen for this receptor. The sample holds no much larger clone one base away, and base qualities are not on file.

The immunoSEQ Assay, a bias-controlled multiplex PCR, was used to amplify TCRbeta CDR3 regions from genomic DNA. The published analysis was carried out like this. The number of nucleated cells in each sample was estimated by amplification of reference gene primers within the assay. Sequence reads were collapsed and filtered to measure the absolute abundance of every unique TCRbeta CDR3 rearrangement. For each sample, productive Simpson clonality was calculated as the square root of Simpson's diversity index over productive rearrangements. TCRdb limited this immuneACCESS table to in-frame rearrangements with V and J called. A share of clones is missing; checked studies link under half to unresolved V genes, and the rest is unexplained. The V and J calls and clone size were taken over from that table, and D and trimming were inferred from the DNA. Counted in this sample were about 100,000 clones; roughly 79% of them appeared once. Roughly a third of the sample belongs to the ten largest clones.

The clonotype was recovered from a man in his 70s with active or convalescent COVID-19. In this chain, TRBV4-2 is recombined with TRBJ2-7; the best D guess is TRBD2, with 6 bases matching. Sequencing was carried out using peripheral blood. The nucleotide sequence is TGTGCCAGCAGCCAAGAGCACGGGGGCTCCTACGAGCAGTACTTC. Its amino acids are CASSQEHGGSYEQYF.